This TCR beta chain was identified in a study of shared clonotypes between healthy human individuals. Broader study findings: Even with large depth, rarefaction showed that sorted-subset sequencing was incomplete.

The CDR3 totals 14 residues. Germline values: CDR1 MDHEN, CDR2 SYDVKM. Trimming shortened V by 3 bases and J by 1 base, and 7 bases separated the two germline ends. Authors' analysis steps: In the immunoSEQ data, sequences were junction-only and lacked quality scores, so filtering differed. TCRdb's table, derived via immunoSEQ multiplex PCR, lists solely in-frame clones and lacks some. The D gene and trimming were derived from the DNA, and the V and J assignments and clone size from that table. The sample includes a few million clones, 95% of them seen just once. Notes on this clone: As yet, its antigen is unknown.

Sequenced: naive CD4+ T cells sorted from blood. The subset: CD45RA+ positively selected. J is TRBJ2-1 and V is TRBV28; D uncertain. This TCR was recovered from a man between 18 and 35 years old in good health. CDR3 DNA sequence: TGTGCCAGCAGTTTGACTGAGTCCTACAATGAGCAGTTCTTC. As protein: CASSLTESYNEQFF.